The clone carrying this T cell receptor beta chain is a singleton in its sample. As yet, its antigen is unknown. This sample was included in a study of Ad26.COV2.S vaccination and SARS-CoV-2 variants. General study results and limits: Recipients of either vaccine or placebo displayed similar breadth of non-spike TCRs.

The table came from immunoSEQ multiplex PCR; TCRdb's copy has only in-frame clones and leaves some out. The table has roughly 320,000 clones, around 86% seen once. The treatment denotes: over 15 received Ad26.COV2.S at low or high dose, single or two shots; about 5 received placebo; per-sample allocation not given. Material that was analyzed had been drawn on day 63 after the first vaccine or placebo injection. From germline, CDR1 is SGHVS and CDR2 FQNEAQ. Trimming removed 5 bases at V and 7 bases at J, with 11 bases between. The CDR3 sequence is 13 residues long. The V gene is TRBV7-8, the J gene TRBJ2-2, with D unclear. Sample: peripheral blood, taken in a trial of Ad26.COV2.S vaccine versus placebo. The source is a person aged 18-65 years who received the Ad26.COV2.S COVID-19 vaccine or a placebo. For the CDR3, the DNA is TGTGCCAGCAGCCCCCTCCTGGACGGGGAGCTGTTTTTT. This translates into CASSPLLDGELFF.